Sequencing of this T cell receptor beta chain was carried out in a study of beta chain features in type 1 diabetes. Reverse transcribing all isolated RNA meant expressed TCRB transcripts were sequenced. Some clones are missing from TCRdb's copy, which holds only in-frame ones; the method was immunoSEQ multiplex PCR. The data contain 550,000 to 850,000 clones, around an eighth of them seen just once; the ten biggest clones take up approximately 0.021%. The purity of all sorted populations exceeded 95%. Whole-study findings and limits: Within each of all four CD4+ subsets, Type 1 diabetes patients had TCRB CDR3s that were moderately but significantly shorter. Because the template was cDNA, high-expressing cells might be over-represented. VDJ junctions sequenced from type 1 diabetes patients showed fewer insertions and more deletions. There was no resolution here of whether HLA type influences TCRB rearrangement.

The CDR3 has 14 amino acids. Trimming removed 4 bases from V and 5 bases from J, with 15 bases in between. Germline CDR1 is SGDLS and CDR2 is YYNGEE. Concerning this clone: Its antigen remains unidentified.

Sequenced material: naive CD4+ T cells from blood. The chain employs TRBV9 and TRBJ2-5; D tentatively fits TRBD1 or TRBD2 (5 bases each). This TCR came from a young man with type 1 diabetes. This CDR3 is CASSSAGPGETQYF. The CDR3 nucleotides read TGTGCCAGCAGCTCAGCAGGGCCGGGGGAGACCCAGTACTTC. Combining the CDR3 with reference TRBV9 and TRBJ2-5 gives the whole variable domain DSGVTQTPKHLITATGQRVTLRCSPRSGDLSVYWYQQSLDQGLQFLIQYYNGEERAKGNILERFSAQQFPDLHSELNLSSLELGDSALYFCASSSAGPGETQYFGPGTRLLVL.